Each of the 12 T cell receptor beta chains below was sequenced from the same sample in a study of T cell repertoires in cytomegalovirus infection. These TCRs are of unknown antigen specificity. TCRdb reanalysed the reads using MiXCR and keeps one entry per CDR3 protein. The data contain 380,000 or so distinct CDR3 sequences, approximately 35% of them singletons. Sequenced material: cultured PBMCs, taken from culture after CMV antigen stimulation. The receptors shown here come from a human donor in good health (CMV status not recorded). Some clones in this sample may be carry-over from other donors' samples.

The V call is TRBV27, the J call TRBJ2-7; D call uncertain. V lost 8 bases to trimming and J lost 3 bases, with 14 bases between them. From germline, CDR1 is MNHEY and CDR2 SMNVEV (reference sequence). The CDR3 runs to 13 residues. The chain's CDR3 is CASPIDTLYEQYV. CDR3 DNA: TGTGCCAGCCCGATAGACACCCTCTACGAGCAGTACGTC.

The chain uses TRBV15 and TRBJ1-3; weak D call: TRBD1 (6 bases). Trimming pared 3 bases from V and 0 bases from J, leaving 15 bases between. The CDR3 has 17 amino acids. Germline loops: CDR1 LNHNV, CDR2 YYDKDF (reference sequence). The CDR3 spells CATSSGNRANSGNTIYF. The CDR3 region has the DNA TGTGCCACCAGCAGTGGGAACAGGGCAAACTCTGGAAACACCATATATTTT. The full variable domain, in which reference TRBV15 and TRBJ1-3 provide the parts outside the CDR3, is DAMVIQNPRYQVTQFGKPVTLSCSQTLNHNVMYWYQQKSSQAPKLLFHYYDKDFNNEADTPDNFQSRRPNTSFCFLDIRSPGLGDTAMYLCATSSGNRANSGNTIYFGEGSWLTVV.

J is TRBJ2-1 and V is TRBV28; no clear D gene. Trimming removed 3 bases from V and 6 bases from J, with 12 bases in between. CDR1 and CDR2 from the germline V gene are MDHEN and SYDVKM. The CDR3 has 14 amino acids. The CDR3 nucleotides read TGTGCCAGCAGTTTTTTTCGAGCGCCCAATGAGCAGTTCTTC. It is translated as CASSFFRAPNEQFF.

The chain carries TRBV4-3 and TRBJ2-1; no firm D call. The V and J ends lost 2 bases and 9 bases respectively, with 11 bases between them. Looked up from germline, CDR1 is LGHNA and CDR2 is YSLEER. The CDR3 extends over 13 amino acids. The CDR3 DNA sequence: TGCGCCAGCAGCCAAATTATAAATGGTGAGCAGTTCTTC. Residues: CASSQIINGEQFF.

This clonotype has only a few counts. This rearrangement joins TRBV27 to TRBJ2-3; TRBD1 or TRBD2 may be the D gene (7 bases each). This CDR3 has 17 residues. The V gene's germline CDR1 is MNHEY and CDR2 SMNVEV (reference sequence). Trimming cost V 7 bases and J 1 base, with 21 bases left between them. DNA of the CDR3: TGTGCCAGCATTGGGAGGGGGCGCGAGGTTGGCACAGATACGCAGTATTTT. This gives the protein CASIGRGREVGTDTQYF.

The chain is built from TRBV4-1 and TRBJ1-3, with D possibly TRBD1 on 5 matching bases. Trimming took 3 bases from V and 6 from J, leaving 15 bases between them. Germline-derived CDR1 and CDR2 are MGHRA and YSYEKL. This CDR3 spans 15 amino acids. CDR3 nucleotide sequence: TGCGCCAGCAGCCACCTGGGACGGAGCAAAAACACCATATATTTT. Protein sequence: CASSHLGRSKNTIYF.

This chain joins TRBV19 and TRBJ1-5, with 7 nucleotides matching TRBD1. CDR3 length equals 14 residues. CDR1 and CDR2 from the germline V gene are LNHDA and SQIVND (reference sequence). The V gene end was trimmed by 6 bases and the J gene end by 10 bases; junction bases not matched to a gene: 12. In DNA, the CDR3 is TGTGCCAGTAGCGCCCGGGACAGTTTCCATCCCCAGCATTTT. This codes for CASSARDSFHPQHF.

In its sample, this clonotype was seen a few times. This chain links TRBV2 with TRBJ2-7, with TRBD1 identical over 7 bases. Germline V CDR1 and CDR2: SNHLY, FYNNEI. CDR3 length: 14 residues. Trimming took 6 bases from V and 2 from J; bases not matched to a gene: 7. This chain's CDR3 is CASRPRQGPYEQYV. In DNA form, the CDR3 reads TGTGCCAGCAGGCCGCGACAGGGACCCTACGAGCAGTACGTC.

Only a few counts were recorded for this clonotype. This chain links TRBV19 with TRBJ1-2; tentatively, D is TRBD1 (5 bases). The CDR3 totals 16 residues. Trimming pared 3 bases from V and 2 bases from J, leaving 16 bases between. The V gene's germline CDR1 is LNHDA and CDR2 SQIVND (reference sequence). Here the CDR3 reads CASSIEREGPNYGYTF. The CDR3 nucleotides read TGTGCCAGTAGTATCGAGCGGGAGGGGCCCAACTATGGCTACACCTTC. The full variable domain, in which reference TRBV19 and TRBJ1-2 provide the parts outside the CDR3, is DGGITQSPKYLFRKEGQNVTLSCEQNLNHDAMYWYRQDPGQGLRLIYYSQIVNDFQKGDIAEGYSVSREKKESFPLTVTSAQKNPTAFYLCASSIEREGPNYGYTFGSGTRLTVV.

In this sample, this clonotype turned up a few times. V usage is TRBV6-5 and J usage is TRBJ2-5; D gene uncertain. Between the trimmed V and J ends, which lost 2 bases and 7 bases, there was a span of 17 bases. CDR1 and CDR2 from the germline V gene are MNHEY and SVGAGI. There are 15 residues in the CDR3. The CDR3 DNA sequence: TGTGCCAGCAGTTACGCTCAGGCGGTGCGAGGGACCCAGTACTTC. Translated: CASSYAQAVRGTQYF.

The CDR3 DNA is TGCGCCAGCAGCCAAGATCCCGGACCGTATAGCAATCAGCCCCAGCATTTT. This codes for CASSQDPGPYSNQPQHF. The chain carries TRBV4-1 and TRBJ1-5; D not certain. Germline CDR1 is MGHRA and CDR2 is YSYEKL. CDR3 length: 17 amino acids. The V and J ends lost 0 bases and 0 bases respectively, with 12 bases between them.

The V gene is TRBV30, the J gene TRBJ1-1, with a weak D call TRBD1 (5 bases). CDR3 size: 13 residues. With 1 base removed from V and 7 bases from J, the gap between germline ends came to 13 bases. Looked up from germline, CDR1 is GTSNPN and CDR2 is SVGIG (reference sequence). The CDR3 spells CAWSGWDGNEAFF. DNA for the CDR3: TGTGCCTGGAGTGGCTGGGACGGGAATGAAGCTTTCTTT.